Shown below are 11 T cell receptor beta chains from a single sample sequenced in a study of T cell clones after liver transplantation. The repertoire was sequenced with immunoSEQ multiplex PCR; TCRdb's copy has only in-frame clones and lacks some. This sample carries 60,000 or so clones, over 55% of them seen once, and the ten largest clones take about 15%. The sample consisted of CD4+ T cells from blood, taken before liver transplant. Receptors originate from a human donor who received a liver transplant.

J is TRBJ2-1 and V is TRBV7-3; D unresolved. The length of the CDR3 is 13 residues. CDR1 is SGHTA, CDR2 FQGTGA, per germline. V was pared by 1 base and J by 6 bases, with 7 bases between. CDR3 region: CASSLSGINEQFF. CDR3 DNA sequence: TGTGCCAGCAGCTTAAGCGGCATCAATGAGCAGTTCTTC.

The genes are TRBV5-4 and TRBJ2-2, with a tentative D call TRBD2 (5 bases). The CDR3 is made up of 15 amino acids. V shed 1 base and J shed 6 bases, with 13 bases lying between them. Germline CDR1 SGHNT, CDR2 YYREEE (reference sequence). CDR3 residues: CASSLTQSGSGELFF. For the CDR3, the DNA is TGTGCCAGCAGCTTGACGCAGAGCGGTTCCGGGGAGCTGTTTTTT.

Concerning this clone: Other DNA sequences of this sample code for an identical CDR3. V is TRBV25-1 and J is TRBJ2-2, with TRBD1 identical over 9 bases. V lost 4 bases and J lost 5; bases outside the gene matches: 2. Looked up from germline, CDR1 is MGHDK and CDR2 is SYGVNS. The CDR3 has 14 residues. The CDR3 reads CASSGQGGTGELFF. The CDR3 DNA is TGTGCCAGCAGTGGACAGGGGGGTACCGGGGAGCTGTTTTTT.

This sequence joins TRBV6-5 and TRBJ1-4; D gene unclear. With 10 bases removed from V and 0 bases from J, the gap between germline ends came to 12 bases. There are 14 residues in the CDR3. Germline CDR1 is MNHEY and CDR2 is SVGAGI. Here the CDR3 DNA reads TGTGCCACTCGGGAAGGGACAACTAATGAAAAACTGTTTTTT. It yields the protein CATREGTTNEKLFF.

This clone was observed a handful of times. The J gene is TRBJ1-1, the V gene TRBV27; D not certain. The CDR3 has 14 residues. Germline CDR1 is MNHEY and CDR2 is SMNVEV (reference sequence). V was cut by 5 bases and J by 5 bases, with 15 bases left in between. The CDR3 sequence is CASSLGLTGTEAFF. In nucleotides, the CDR3 is TGTGCCAGCAGTCTAGGGCTTACGGGGACTGAAGCTTTCTTT.

This chain uses TRBV7-2 with TRBJ2-5; D perhaps matches TRBD2 (7 bases). With 2 bases removed from V and 5 bases from J, the gap between germline ends came to 15 bases. Germline V lookup: CDR1 SGHTA, CDR2 FQGNSA. The CDR3 runs to 15 residues. CDR3 amino acids: CASSLNLGGGETQYF. DNA for the CDR3: TGTGCCAGCAGCTTAAATCTAGGGGGGGGTGAGACCCAGTACTTC.

The V and J genes are TRBV29-1 and TRBJ2-7; TRBD2 matches at 9 bases. The germline V gene encodes CDR1 SQVTM and CDR2 ANQGSEA. V lost 7 bases, J lost 2 bases, and 9 bases stayed unmatched. The length of the CDR3 is 14 residues. The CDR3 reads CSAEISGGTYEQYF. In DNA form, the CDR3 reads TGCAGCGCCGAAATCAGCGGGGGGACCTACGAGCAGTACTTC.

This clone was seen only a few times. The chain carries TRBV5-6 and TRBJ1-2; D unclear. In germline, CDR1 is SGHDT, CDR2 YYEEEE. The V end was cut by 4 bases, the J end by 0 bases, with 16 bases between. The CDR3 is made up of 16 amino acids. CDR3 region: CASSGLGRAANYGYTF. The CDR3 region has the DNA TGTGCCAGCAGCGGCCTCGGGAGGGCAGCTAACTATGGCTACACCTTC.

This clone was seen ten or more times. The rearrangement links TRBV29-1 to TRBJ2-7; 9 bases align to TRBD1. Germline V gene data show CDR1 as SQVTM and CDR2 as ANQGSEA. V trimming: 7 bases; J trimming: 2 bases; junction bases outside the gene matches: 6. The CDR3 is made up of 13 amino acids. The CDR3 loop reads CSALGQGAYEQYF. For the CDR3, the DNA is TGCAGCGCCCTGGGACAGGGCGCCTACGAGCAGTACTTC.

This chain links TRBV2 with TRBJ1-5, with 7 bases that match TRBD1. The germline gives CDR1 SNHLY, CDR2 FYNNEI. J lost 5 bases, V lost 5 bases, and 3 bases had no gene match. This CDR3 has 13 residues. The CDR3 nucleotides read TGTGCCAGCAGTCAAACAGGGGATCAGCCCCAGCATTTT. Translation gives CASSQTGDQPQHF.

The V gene is TRBV4-1, the J gene TRBJ1-4; 7 bases line up with TRBD1. Germline loops: CDR1 MGHRA, CDR2 YSYEKL. Germline trimming cut 4 bases from V and 4 bases from J; bases unmatched to any gene: 6. The CDR3 totals 15 residues. The CDR3 protein is CASSRSGTVNEKLFF. In nucleotides, the CDR3 is TGCGCCAGCAGCCGATCCGGGACAGTTAATGAAAAACTGTTTTTT.